The sequence of this T cell receptor beta chain was determined in a study of OX40 agonist ivuxolimab in advanced cancers. CDR3 length equals 14 residues. The V gene's germline CDR1 is SGHRS and CDR2 YFSETQ. V lost 4 bases to trimming and J lost 2 bases; unmatched junction nucleotides: 5. Measured with immunoSEQ multiplex PCR; TCRdb has only the in-frame clones, and not every one. The sample gives some 54,000 clones, less than 90% of which show up once; around 6.7% is in the top ten. The sequencing used CD4+ or CD8+ T cells sorted from blood, collected in a trial of the OX40 agonist ivuxolimab. The receptor's source is an adult with an advanced solid tumor such as melanoma, head and neck, liver or kidney cancer. The chain employs TRBV5-1 and TRBJ1-2, with TRBD1 identical over 7 bases. CDR3 sequence (DNA): TGCGCCAGCAGCCGGGAGGGACAGAACTATGGCTACACCTTC. Translation: CASSREGQNYGYTF.